The 5 T cell receptor beta chains below all came from one sample that was sequenced in a study of spatial heterogeneity in lung cancer. MiXCR, run by TCRdb on the 5' RACE reads, gives a single entry per CDR3 protein. This sample has more than 30,000 distinct CDR3 sequences; around 5.8% occur once, and the top ten carry roughly 12%. Time point described: sample taken at primary tumor resection. Unsorted tumor, nontumor lung tissue or cryopreserved PBMC supplied the whole RNA. The specimen was PBMCs, collected at surgery. The source of these receptors is a male donor with early-stage non-small cell lung cancer.

This clonotype was recorded many times. The chain is built from TRBV20-1 and TRBJ2-7, with D uncertain. This CDR3 region has 13 residues. Germline V gives CDR1 DFQATT, CDR2 SNEGSKA (reference sequence). The V and J ends lost 6 bases and 1 base respectively, with 13 bases between them. DNA for the CDR3: TGCAGTGCGAAGACTTCGGTTTCCTACGAGCAGTACTTC. This encodes CSAKTSVSYEQYF.

Worth noting for this clonotype: With a much larger clone just one base away, this may be a read error. This rearrangement joins TRBV4-1 to TRBJ2-5; D might be TRBD2 (6 bases). The CDR3 has 14 amino acids. Germline V gene data show CDR1 as MGHRA and CDR2 as YSYEKL. The CDR3 loop reads CDSSLRTTQETQYF. The CDR3 region has the DNA TGCGACAGCAGCCTTCGGACTACACAAGAGACCCAGTACTTC.

This clonotype was observed at least ten times. The chain has TRBV2 and TRBJ2-5; 7 positions agree with TRBD1. From germline, CDR1 is SNHLY and CDR2 FYNNEI. The ends lost 0 bases at V and 1 base at J; junction bases unmatched: 8. This CDR3 spans 17 amino acids. DNA of the CDR3: TGTGCCAGCAGTGAAGCGCTGTACAGGGGATCCCAAGAGACCCAGTACTTC. It codes for CASSEALYRGSQETQYF.

This clonotype has a count of ten or more. The rearrangement joins TRBV28 to TRBJ1-5, with a weak D call TRBD1 (6 bases). The length of the CDR3 is 15 residues. Germline CDR1 is MDHEN and CDR2 is SYDVKM. V was clipped by 3 bases and J by 7 bases, with 16 bases between them. The CDR3 spells CASSFKGVMHQPQHF. In nucleotides, the CDR3 is TGTGCCAGCAGTTTTAAGGGGGTGATGCACCAGCCCCAGCATTTT.

This clonotype was seen repeatedly, ten times or more. The V call is TRBV11-2, the J call TRBJ2-1, with TRBD2 matching 15 bases. The CDR3 contains 20 residues. V shed 0 bases, J shed 3 bases, and the junction held 9 bases outside the gene matches. Germline loops: CDR1 SGHAT, CDR2 FQNNGV. CDR3 nucleotide sequence: TGTGCCAGCAGCTTAGATCTCAGGACTAGCGGGGGGGCCGTCTACAATGAGCAGTTCTTC. Encoded protein: CASSLDLRTSGGAVYNEQFF. The full variable domain, rest sourced from reference TRBV11-2 and TRBJ2-1, is EAGVAQSPRYKIIEKRQSVAFWCNPISGHATLYWYQQILGQGPKLLIQFQNNGVVDDSQLPKDRFSAERLKGVDSTLKIQPAKLEDSAVYLCASSLDLRTSGGAVYNEQFFGPGTRLTVL.